The T cell receptor (beta chain) under discussion was sequenced for a study of OX40 agonist ivuxolimab in advanced cancers. Study information: At approximately 83% male, the cohort had a mean age of 60 years, ranging from about 23 to 79. Regarding the study as a whole: Expanded clones belonging to CD8+ T cells outnumbered, on average, those of CD4+. Nonresponders, in some cases, also had low normalized T-cell clonal expansion.

Clones were sequenced by immunoSEQ multiplex PCR, and TCRdb holds only the in-frame ones, with some missing. The sample records tens of thousands of clones, roughly 80% being singletons. Concerning this clone: Its antigen is unknown.

V lost 2 bases to trimming and J lost 2 bases, with 0 bases between them. Germline V gene data show CDR1 as SEHNR and CDR2 as FQNEAQ (reference sequence). The CDR3 length is 11 residues. The receptor's source is an adult with an advanced solid tumor such as melanoma, head and neck, liver or kidney cancer. V gene TRBV7-9 combines with J gene TRBJ2-5; unclear D gene. This sample comprised CD4+ or CD8+ T cells sorted from blood, obtained in a trial of the OX40 agonist ivuxolimab. The CDR3 nucleotides read TGTGCCAGCAGCTTACAAGAGACCCAGTACTTC. It codes for CASSLQETQYF. The full variable domain, completed using reference TRBV7-9 and TRBJ2-5, is DTGVSQNPRHKITKRGQNVTFRCDPISEHNRLYWYRQTLGQGPEFLTYFQNEAQLEKSRLLSDRFSAERPKGSFSTLEIQRTEQGDSAMYLCASSLQETQYFGPGTRLLVL.